Listed below are T cell receptor beta chains from one sample, sequenced in a study of Ad26.COV2.S vaccination and SARS-CoV-2 variants. The repertoire was sequenced with immunoSEQ multiplex PCR; TCRdb's copy has only in-frame clones and lacks some. The data contain around 340,000 clones, 75% to 90% of them singletons. This material consisted of peripheral blood, taken in a trial of Ad26.COV2.S vaccine versus placebo. Source of these receptors: a person between 18 and 65 years old who received the Ad26.COV2.S COVID-19 vaccine or a placebo. The CDR3 runs from the conserved cysteine through the conserved F or W. A D gene is named only where the DNA matches it firmly. The size entry is marked missing in some rows and otherwise reads once, few, many or a size class.

>.|TRBV4-3|.|TRBJ1-5
CASSQLLGSNQPQHF
TGCGCCAGCAGCCAGCTATTGGGTAGCAATCAGCCCCAGCATTTT
>once|TRBV12-3/TRBV12-4|.|TRBJ2-5
CASSEAGLETQYF
TGTGCCAGCAGTGAGGCGGGGTTGGAGACCCAGTACTTC
>.|TRBV13|TRBD1|TRBJ1-5
CASSAGQGIQPQHF
TGTGCCAGCAGCGCGGGACAGGGGATTCAGCCCCAGCATTTT
>.|TRBV6-2/TRBV6-3|.|TRBJ1-5
CASSPEEDGVNQPQHF
TGTGCCAGCAGCCCCGAGGAGGACGGGGTTAATCAGCCCCAGCATTTT
>.|TRBV9|.|TRBJ2-3
CASSVDSTTDTQYF
TGTGCCAGCAGCGTTGACAGCACCACAGATACGCAGTATTTT
>.|TRBV19|.|TRBJ2-1
CASSSLSGEDNEQFF
TGTGCCAGTAGTTCCCTTAGCGGAGAGGACAATGAGCAGTTCTTC
>.|TRBV7-9|.|TRBJ1-2
CASSFGSPNYGYTF
TGTGCCAGCAGCTTCGGGTCTCCGAACTATGGCTACACCTTC
>.|TRBV12-3/TRBV12-4|.|TRBJ1-1
CASSSGTFRTFF
TGTGCCAGCAGTTCAGGGACCTTCCGGACGTTCTTT
>.|TRBV5-1|.|TRBJ2-3
CASSLGGGTDTQYF
TGCGCCAGCAGCTTGGGGGGTGGCACAGATACGCAGTATTTT
>.|TRBV11-2|.|TRBJ1-2
CASSFLAGFDYGYTF
TGTGCCAGCAGCTTTTTAGCGGGGTTCGACTATGGCTACACCTTC
>few|TRBV4-2|.|TRBJ1-2
CASSQGGQEGRDGYTF
TGTGCCAGCAGCCAAGGAGGTCAGGAGGGTCGGGATGGCTACACCTTC
>.|TRBV6-2/TRBV6-3|.|TRBJ2-7
CASSRGPSYEQYF
TGTGCCAGCAGTCGGGGGCCCTCCTACGAGCAGTACTTC
>.|TRBV3-1/TRBV3-2|TRBD1|TRBJ2-1
CASSQPGQGYNEQFF
TGTGCCAGCAGCCAACCGGGACAGGGTTACAATGAGCAGTTCTTC
>.|TRBV15|.|TRBJ2-5
CATSRDWGTQYF
TGTGCCACCAGCAGAGATTGGGGGACCCAGTACTTC
>.|TRBV29-1|.|TRBJ1-1
CSEQRNTEAFF
TGCAGCGAGCAGAGGAACACTGAAGCTTTCTTT
>.|TRBV18|TRBD1|TRBJ1-1
CASKRTGESTEAFF
TGTGCCAGCAAACGCACAGGGGAGTCCACTGAAGCTTTCTTT
>.|TRBV5-1|.|TRBJ1-1
CASSSNREWDTEAFF
TGCGCCAGCAGCTCCAACAGGGAGTGGGACACTGAAGCTTTCTTT
>.|TRBV3-1/TRBV3-2|.|TRBJ2-5
CASSHGPSPETQYF
TGTGCCAGCAGCCATGGGCCCTCCCCAGAGACCCAGTACTTC
>.|TRBV10-3|TRBD2|TRBJ2-1
CAISDTGGVSNEQFF
TGTGCCATCAGTGACACGGGGGGTGTCTCCAATGAGCAGTTCTTC
>.|TRBV5-5|TRBD1|TRBJ1-6
CASSRTDRSNNSPLHF
TGTGCCAGCAGCCGAACGGACAGGTCTAATAATTCACCCCTCCACTTT
>.|TRBV5-4|.|TRBJ2-3
CASSLGIATDTQYF
TGTGCCAGCAGCTTAGGAATTGCCACAGATACGCAGTATTTT
>.|TRBV4-2|TRBD2|TRBJ2-3
CASSQEVGTSGERDTQYF
TGTGCCAGCAGCCAAGAAGTAGGTACTAGCGGGGAGAGAGATACGCAGTATTTT
>.|TRBV3-1/TRBV3-2|.|TRBJ1-4
CASSQDPLGRFANEKLFF
TGTGCCAGCAGCCAAGATCCCCTGGGAAGGTTTGCTAATGAAAAACTGTTTTTT
>.|TRBV5-1|TRBD2|TRBJ2-1
CASSFPVGSGTYNEQFF
TGCGCCAGCAGCTTTCCGGTCGGAAGCGGGACCTACAATGAGCAGTTCTTC
>.|TRBV19|.|TRBJ1-6
CASSIGPGSSPLHF
TGTGCCAGTAGTATAGGGCCGGGCAGTTCACCCCTCCACTTT
>.|TRBV5-1|TRBD2|TRBJ2-1
CATHPGVAGKSYNEQFF
TGCGCCACCCACCCCGGGGTAGCGGGTAAATCCTACAATGAGCAGTTCTTC
>.|TRBV6-6|TRBD2|TRBJ2-5
CASSWTSGGQETQYF
TGTGCCAGCAGTTGGACTAGCGGGGGCCAAGAGACCCAGTACTTC
>.|TRBV27|.|TRBJ2-7
CASSLSIRPRMDEQYF
TGTGCCAGCAGTTTATCAATCAGGCCCCGGATGGATGAGCAGTACTTC
>.|TRBV10-1|.|TRBJ1-1
CASSLDPDTEAFF
TGCGCCAGCAGTCTGGATCCTGACACTGAAGCTTTCTTT
>.|TRBV6-5|.|TRBJ1-5
CASSSGQTNQPQHF
TGTGCCAGCAGTTCCGGACAGACAAATCAGCCCCAGCATTTT
>.|TRBV27|TRBD1|TRBJ1-6
CASSPGTATFSSYNSPLHF
TGTGCCAGCAGTCCCGGGACAGCGACTTTCAGCTCCTATAATTCACCCCTCCACTTT
>.|TRBV7-9|TRBD2|TRBJ2-2
CASSPTSGSFGELFF
TGTGCCAGCAGCCCGACTAGCGGGAGTTTCGGGGAGCTGTTTTTT
>.|TRBV27|TRBD1|TRBJ2-7
CASSQPGTGNRYEQYF
TGTGCCAGCAGTCAACCAGGGACAGGGAATAGATACGAGCAGTACTTC
>.|TRBV30|TRBD1|TRBJ1-6
CAWGSNRGNSPLHF
TGTGCCTGGGGCTCCAACAGGGGTAATTCACCCCTCCACTTT
>.|TRBV2|.|TRBJ2-5
CASSVSGQRTQYF
TGTGCCAGCAGTGTAAGCGGGCAAAGGACCCAGTACTTC
>.|TRBV19|.|TRBJ2-3
CASSIVQGPSTDTQYF
TGTGCCAGTAGTATAGTCCAGGGACCTAGCACAGATACGCAGTATTTT
>.|TRBV7-9|.|TRBJ1-1
CASSLVQGRAFF
TGTGCCAGCAGCTTAGTGCAGGGACGAGCTTTCTTT
>.|TRBV7-2|.|TRBJ2-1
CASSLDGSSYNEQFF
TGTGCCAGCAGCTTAGACGGAAGCTCCTACAATGAGCAGTTCTTC
>.|TRBV5-1|.|TRBJ2-2
CASSGAISTGELFF
TGCGCCAGCAGCGGTGCGATCAGCACCGGGGAGCTGTTTTTT
>.|TRBV5-6|.|TRBJ2-7
CASSLLGYEQYF
TGTGCCAGCAGCCTACTGGGGTACGAGCAGTACTTC
>.|TRBV19|TRBD1|TRBJ2-7
CASSAPGQGTYEQYF
TGTGCCAGTAGTGCGCCGGGACAGGGGACCTACGAGCAGTACTTC
>.|TRBV3-1/TRBV3-2|.|TRBJ2-1
CASSQDRASREQFF
TGTGCCAGCAGCCAAGATCGGGCTAGCCGTGAGCAGTTCTTC
>.|TRBV4-3|.|TRBJ1-4
CASSQQGLTTNEKLFF
TGCGCCAGCAGCCAACAGGGGCTCACAACTAATGAAAAACTGTTTTTT
>.|TRBV5-1|TRBD1|TRBJ2-7
CASSQSGTASSYEQYF
TGCGCCAGCAGCCAGTCCGGGACAGCTTCCTCCTACGAGCAGTACTTC
>.|TRBV2|TRBD1|TRBJ2-5
CASARAGTGSGEETQYF
TGTGCCAGCGCCCGGGCAGGGACAGGGAGCGGGGAGGAGACCCAGTACTTC
>.|TRBV27|.|TRBJ1-2
CASSPPNYGYTF
TGTGCCAGCAGTCCCCCTAACTATGGCTACACCTTC
>.|TRBV6-5|.|TRBJ1-5
CASSYSSPAAPQHF
TGTGCCAGCAGTTACTCCAGTCCGGCTGCGCCCCAGCATTTT
>few|TRBV2|.|TRBJ1-1
CASSTPAGNTEAFF
TGTGCCAGCAGTACTCCGGCAGGGAACACTGAAGCTTTCTTT
>few|TRBV2|.|TRBJ2-7
CASSDHLNRGGVYEQYF
TGTGCCAGCAGTGATCATTTGAACAGGGGAGGTGTTTACGAGCAGTACTTC
>.|TRBV7-2|.|TRBJ2-7
CASSPEIGYEQYF
TGTGCCAGCAGCCCAGAGATTGGGTACGAGCAGTACTTC
>.|TRBV7-2|TRBD2|TRBJ2-5
CASSWAGGQETQYF
TGTGCCAGCAGCTGGGCGGGGGGTCAGGAGACCCAGTACTTC
>.|TRBV6-1|.|TRBJ1-5
CASSDGLTGGNQPQHF
TGTGCCAGCAGTGATGGACTGACTGGGGGCAATCAGCCCCAGCATTTT
>.|TRBV6-5|TRBD2|TRBJ2-2
CASSYTLAGARELFF
TGTGCCAGCAGTTACACTCTAGCGGGAGCCAGGGAGCTGTTTTTT
>.|TRBV7-9|.|TRBJ2-2
CASSFDRELFF
TGTGCCAGCAGCTTCGACAGGGAGCTGTTTTTT
>.|TRBV12-5|TRBD1|TRBJ2-3
CASGLGSGGRRTDTQYF
TGTGCTAGTGGTTTGGGATCAGGGGGTAGGCGGACAGATACGCAGTATTTT
>.|TRBV9|TRBD1|TRBJ1-6
CASSVGPGQAINSPLHF
TGTGCCAGCAGCGTAGGACCGGGACAGGCGATTAATTCACCCCTCCACTTT
>.|TRBV5-6|TRBD2|TRBJ2-1
CASSWEGTVYNEQFF
TGTGCCAGCAGCTGGGAGGGTACTGTTTACAATGAGCAGTTCTTC